The clone carrying this T cell receptor beta chain has a handful of counts. These data originate in a study of early T cells in non-severe SARS-CoV-2 infection. For the study at large: The input, bulk RNA from unsorted whole blood, was sequenced, and chains were unpaired.

This CDR3 is 16 amino acids long. Germline V gene sequence: CDR1 MDHEN, CDR2 SYDVKM. Trimming cost V 4 bases and J 0 bases, with 14 bases left between them. MiXCR, applied by TCRdb to the 5' RACE reads, yields one record per CDR3 protein. This sample has 84,000 or so distinct CDR3 sequences, with 14% found just once. The sample taken for sequencing was whole blood. This receptor was taken from an adult who was a healthcare worker with PCR-confirmed SARS-CoV-2 infection or an uninfected control (not recorded which). This sequence joins TRBV28 and TRBJ2-3; possibly TRBD1 for D (6 bases). The DNA of the CDR3 is TGTGCCAGCAGTTCCCCCAGGGGAGCAAGCACAGATACGCAGTATTTT. It is translated as CASSSPRGASTDTQYF.